This TCR beta chain was identified during a study of T cell repertoires in cytomegalovirus infection. Looking at the study overall: Selected CMV epitopes included recently identified HLA-C-restricted ones as well as well-studied HLA-B-restricted ones. Study-level findings and limits: HLA-C-restricted TCR beta clonotypes specific for CMV led the ex vivo response.

The CDR3 consists of 14 residues. V dropped 8 bases and J dropped 3 bases, with 16 bases sitting between them. Germline V gene sequence: CDR1 SGHVS, CDR2 FQNEAQ. This clonotype ranks as medium-sized. Its matching antigen is unknown. TCRdb itself ran the reads through MiXCR, one entry per CDR3 protein. The data show roughly 49,000 distinct CDR3 sequences, about 20% seen once. This receptor was taken from a human donor in good health (CMV status not recorded). Some clones in this sample may be carry-over from other donors' samples. The specimen comprised CD8+ T cells from cultured PBMCs, sampled from culture after CMV antigen stimulation. J is TRBJ1-2 and V is TRBV7-8; D call uncertain. CDR3 sequence (DNA): TGTGCCAGCCGTCCGGAGTGGCCGGACTATGGCTACACCTTC. It is translated as CASRPEWPDYGYTF.